The clone carrying this TCR beta chain came up a few times. After isolation, RNA underwent reverse transcription to generate cDNA as the sequencing template. TCRdb's table, derived via immunoSEQ multiplex PCR, lists solely in-frame clones and lacks some. The profile covers 95,000 to 120,000 clones, with 45% to 65% appearing a single time and approximately 3.1% taken by the ten largest. The data stem from a study of CD8+ T cells in alopecia areata. Germline V gene lookup returns CDR1 SQVTM and CDR2 ANQGSEA. The CDR3 length is 14 residues. Trimming removed 7 bases from V and 2 bases from J; junction bases left unmatched: 7. Specified treatment: oral pan-JAK inhibitor, 5-10 mg twice daily.

Sequenced here: CD4+ T cells sorted from blood, sampled at week 24, from a patient treated with tofacitinib. V gene TRBV29-1 combines with J gene TRBJ2-3; 9 nucleotides match TRBD1. This TCR came from a human donor with alopecia areata. DNA of the CDR3: TGCAGCGGAACGACAGGGGGTGTCACAGATACGCAGTATTTT. It encodes CSGTTGGVTDTQYF.